This T cell receptor beta chain emerged from a study (dated by TCRdb to between 2015 and 2016). Broadly, across the study: The study set out to test whether tumor-infiltrating Tregs in breast cancer get recruited from blood Tregs or are instead converted in situ from other CD4+ T cell subsets. Broader findings and caveats from the paper: The greatest overlap of tumor-infiltrating Treg TCR alpha and beta sequences was with tumor naive CD4+ T cells, followed next by blood naive CD4+ T cells. The TCR gene usage of tumor memory CD4+ T cells clustered together with blood and lymph node memory CD4+ cells and with lymph node naive CD4+ cells. The validation in the larger cohort was limited to a single TCR beta V-J rearrangement instead of whole repertoires.

Full-length TCR variable regions were amplified by 5' RACE PCR with constant-region reverse primers, followed by semi-nested PCR with Nested Universal Primer A. Using the ReliaPrep RNA Cell Miniprep System, total RNA was extracted, and the SMARTer RACE 5'/3' Kit was then used to reverse transcribe the RNA into 5'RACE-ready cDNA. Multiplex adaptors were used to barcode the full-length TCR alpha and beta libraries, which were then sequenced on an Illumina MiSeq. For the original study's pipeline: Sequencing data were pooled across the five patients for each of nine subset-tissue groups and compared by unsupervised clustering of TCR gene usage. The Morisita-Horn index was used to calculate repertoire similarity, with shared sequences weighted according to their contribution to each repertoire. Through fastp at Q25 and MiXCR, TCRdb rebuilt clones from the public reads, retaining in-frame beta chains. Every CDR3 protein is listed once, alongside the most common genes and DNA of its rows. Here the V and J calls rest on TCRdb's processing, not on the authors' analysis. The sample contains about 64,000 distinct CDR3 sequences, roughly 22% of them found a single time. The top ten constitute under 3.5% of the sample.

Regarding this clonotype: Its antigen is currently not known. No much larger clone exists at a distance of one base, and base qualities are not known.

CD4+CD45RO+CD25- cells were isolated as memory CD4+ T cells. Tregs, naive and memory CD4+ T cells from tumor, blood and ipsilateral draining lymph nodes of about five breast cancer patients underwent full-length TCR alpha and beta sequencing. Tumor tissue and lymph nodes obtained from ipsilateral axillary dissection were perfused with PBS, minced and then digested with collagenase I and hyaluronidase. Ficoll density gradient centrifugation was used to isolate mononuclear cells from either lymph nodes or roughly 50 ml of peripheral blood. Sorted cell populations were confirmed by FACS to exceed 90% purity. The CDR1 and CDR2 encoded by the germline V gene are SGHTA and FQGTGA. CDR3 length: 12 amino acids, cysteine to phenylalanine. Of all the DNA, just the CDR3 is kept, 36 bases in frame from base 1. V is reduced by 5 bases and J by 5 bases, leaving a spacing of 8 bases between them.

The source is a female donor with breast cancer. The specimen was memory CD4+ T cells sorted from a lymph node. Explained via the paper, the cell subset or site label denotes: memory CD4+ T cells, CD4+CD45RO+CD25-. The V and J genes are TRBV7-3 and TRBJ2-3; the D gene assignment is ambiguous. The CDR3 sequence is CASSIRGDTQYF. The bases read TGTGCCAGCAGCATTAGAGGAGATACGCAGTATTTT.